Only a few counts were recorded for the clone carrying this TCR beta chain. Its specificity is not known. This sample is drawn from a study of T cell repertoires in cytomegalovirus infection. For the study at large: CMV infection and matching HLA type were both indicated by public TCR beta signatures.

The study's findings and limits: Frequencies of public TCR beta families were cumulated, and this identified carriers of CMV plus the relevant HLA. CMV-specific TCR beta clonotypes restricted by HLA-C dominated the ex vivo response.

TCRdb fed the reads into MiXCR, producing one record per CDR3 protein. The sample has 450,000 to 550,000 distinct CDR3 sequences; about 17% are singletons. Material: CD8+ T cells from PBMCs. This clonotype originated in a human donor in good health (CMV status not recorded). Some clones in this sample may be carry-over from other donors' samples.

The CDR3 DNA reads as TGTGCCAGCAGTGAAGCGCTAGGACACCCAAACTATGGCTACACCTTC. It yields the protein CASSEALGHPNYGYTF. The V and J genes are TRBV2 and TRBJ1-2; TRBD1 might be the D (5 bases). Germline loops: CDR1 SNHLY, CDR2 FYNNEI. V was trimmed by 0 bases and J by 2 bases, leaving 13 bases between them. CDR3 size: 16 residues.